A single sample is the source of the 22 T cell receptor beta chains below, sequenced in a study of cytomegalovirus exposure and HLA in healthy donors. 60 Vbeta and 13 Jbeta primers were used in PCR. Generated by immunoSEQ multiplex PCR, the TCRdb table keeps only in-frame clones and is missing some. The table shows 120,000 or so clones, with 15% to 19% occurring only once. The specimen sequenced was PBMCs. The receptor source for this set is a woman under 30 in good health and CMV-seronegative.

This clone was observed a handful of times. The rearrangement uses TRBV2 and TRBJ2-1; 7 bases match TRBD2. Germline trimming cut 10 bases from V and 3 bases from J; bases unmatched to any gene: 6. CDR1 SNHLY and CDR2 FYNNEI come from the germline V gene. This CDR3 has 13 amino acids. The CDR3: CAISRDYYNEQFF. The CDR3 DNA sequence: TGTGCCATCTCCCGGGACTACTACAATGAGCAGTTCTTC.

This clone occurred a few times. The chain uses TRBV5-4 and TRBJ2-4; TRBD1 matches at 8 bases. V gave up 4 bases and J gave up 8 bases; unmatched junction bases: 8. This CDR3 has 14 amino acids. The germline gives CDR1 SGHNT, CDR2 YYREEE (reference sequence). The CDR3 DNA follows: TGTGCCAGCAGCACAACAGGGGGTAGGGACATTCAGTACTTC. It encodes CASSTTGGRDIQYF.

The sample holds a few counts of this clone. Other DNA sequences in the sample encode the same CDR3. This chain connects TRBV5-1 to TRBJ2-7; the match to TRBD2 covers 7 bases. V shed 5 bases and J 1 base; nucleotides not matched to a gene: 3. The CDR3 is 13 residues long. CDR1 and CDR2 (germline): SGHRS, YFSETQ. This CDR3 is CASRLADSYEQYF. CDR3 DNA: TGCGCCAGCAGGCTAGCGGATTCCTACGAGCAGTACTTC. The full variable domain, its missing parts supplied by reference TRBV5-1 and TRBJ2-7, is KAGVTQTPRYLIKTRGQQVTLSCSPISGHRSVSWYQQTPGQGLQFLFEYFSETQRNKGNFPGRFSGRQFSNSRSEMNVSTLELGDSALYLCASRLADSYEQYFGPGTRLTVT.

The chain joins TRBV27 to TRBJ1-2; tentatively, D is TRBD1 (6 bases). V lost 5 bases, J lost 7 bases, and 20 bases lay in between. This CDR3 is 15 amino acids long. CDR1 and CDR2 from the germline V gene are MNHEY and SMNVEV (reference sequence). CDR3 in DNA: TGTGCCAGCAGTCGAGGGGGGACTATGGAGGGTGGCTACACCTTC. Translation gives CASSRGGTMEGGYTF.

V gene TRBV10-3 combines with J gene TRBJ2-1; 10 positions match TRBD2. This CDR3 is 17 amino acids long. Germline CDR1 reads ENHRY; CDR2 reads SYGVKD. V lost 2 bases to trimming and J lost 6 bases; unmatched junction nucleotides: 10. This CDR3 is CAISEVPSGSMFNEQFF. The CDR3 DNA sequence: TGTGCCATCAGTGAGGTCCCTAGCGGGAGCATGTTCAATGAGCAGTTCTTC.

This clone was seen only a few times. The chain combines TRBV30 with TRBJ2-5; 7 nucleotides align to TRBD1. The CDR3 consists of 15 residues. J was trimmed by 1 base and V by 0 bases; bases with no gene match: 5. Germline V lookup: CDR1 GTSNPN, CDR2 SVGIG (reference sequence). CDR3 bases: TGTGCCTGGAGTGTAGGGAACAGGGGCCAAGAGACCCAGTACTTC. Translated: CAWSVGNRGQETQYF.

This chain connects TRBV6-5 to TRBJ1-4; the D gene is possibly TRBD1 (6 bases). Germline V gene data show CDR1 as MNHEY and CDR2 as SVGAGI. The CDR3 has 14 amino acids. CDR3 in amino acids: CAMDSGHTNEKLFF. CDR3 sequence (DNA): TGTGCTATGGACTCGGGACATACTAATGAAAAACTGTTTTTT.

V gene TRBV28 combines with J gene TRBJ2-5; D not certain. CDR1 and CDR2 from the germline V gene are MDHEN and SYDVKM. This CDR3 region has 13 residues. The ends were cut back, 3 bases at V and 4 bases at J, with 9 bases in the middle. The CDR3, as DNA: TGTGCCAGCAGTTTTCGTGTTCCAGAGACCCAGTACTTC. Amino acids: CASSFRVPETQYF.

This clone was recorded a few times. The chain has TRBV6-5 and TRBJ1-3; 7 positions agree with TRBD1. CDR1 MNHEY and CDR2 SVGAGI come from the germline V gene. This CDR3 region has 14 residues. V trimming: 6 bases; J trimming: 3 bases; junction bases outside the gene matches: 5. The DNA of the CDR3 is TGTGCCAGCAGAGACAGGGTTCTTGGAAACACCATATATTTT. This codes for CASRDRVLGNTIYF.

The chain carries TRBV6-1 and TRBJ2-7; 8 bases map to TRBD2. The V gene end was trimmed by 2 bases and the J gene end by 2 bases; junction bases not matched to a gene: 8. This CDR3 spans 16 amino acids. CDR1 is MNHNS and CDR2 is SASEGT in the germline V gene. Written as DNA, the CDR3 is TGTGCCAGCAGTGAACAGCGGGAGAACCCTCCCTACGAGCAGTACTTC. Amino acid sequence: CASSEQRENPPYEQYF.

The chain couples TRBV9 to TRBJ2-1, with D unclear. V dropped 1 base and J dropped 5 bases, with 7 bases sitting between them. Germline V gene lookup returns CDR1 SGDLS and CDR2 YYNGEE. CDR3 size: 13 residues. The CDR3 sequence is CASSVTNDNEQFF. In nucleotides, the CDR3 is TGTGCCAGCAGCGTAACTAACGACAATGAGCAGTTCTTC.

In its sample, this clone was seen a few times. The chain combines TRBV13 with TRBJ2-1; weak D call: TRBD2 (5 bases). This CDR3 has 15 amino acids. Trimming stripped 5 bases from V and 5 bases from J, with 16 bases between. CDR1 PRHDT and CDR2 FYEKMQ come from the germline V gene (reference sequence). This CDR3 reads CASSHPRGSHNEQFF. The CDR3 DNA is TGTGCCAGCAGCCACCCCCGGGGATCTCACAATGAGCAGTTCTTC. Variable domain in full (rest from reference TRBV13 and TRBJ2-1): AAGVIQSPRHLIKEKRETATLKCYPIPRHDTVYWYQQGPGQDPQFLISFYEKMQSDKGSIPDRFSAQQFSDYHSELNMSSLELGDSALYFCASSHPRGSHNEQFFGPGTRLTVL.

CDR3 protein: CASSERFGQSNEKLFF. The CDR3 DNA reads as TGTGCCAGCAGTGAAAGGTTTGGACAGAGTAATGAAAAACTGTTTTTT. The rearrangement uses TRBV6-1 and TRBJ1-4; possibly TRBD1 for D (6 bases). The CDR3 has 16 residues. Trimming took 2 bases from V and 4 from J, leaving 14 bases between them. CDR1 MNHNS and CDR2 SASEGT come from the germline V gene.

Here the CDR3 reads CASSMIGLAGDYEQYF. CDR3 coding DNA: TGTGCCAGTAGTATGATCGGACTAGCGGGAGACTACGAGCAGTACTTC. The genes are TRBV19 and TRBJ2-7; 13 bases are shared with TRBD2. The CDR3 loop spans 16 amino acids. The V gene's germline CDR1 is LNHDA and CDR2 SQIVND (reference sequence). V dropped 3 bases and J dropped 3; count of bases not matched to a gene: 5.

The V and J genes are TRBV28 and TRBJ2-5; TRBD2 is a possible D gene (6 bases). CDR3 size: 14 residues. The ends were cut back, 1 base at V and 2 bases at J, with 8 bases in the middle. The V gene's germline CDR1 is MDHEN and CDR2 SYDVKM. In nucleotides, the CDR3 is TGTGCCAGCAGTTTATCCGGGACTCAAGAGACCCAGTACTTC. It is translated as CASSLSGTQETQYF.

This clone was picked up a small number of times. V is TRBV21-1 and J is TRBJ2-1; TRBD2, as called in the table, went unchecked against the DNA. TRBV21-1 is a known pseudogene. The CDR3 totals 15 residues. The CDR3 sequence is CASSTRLADDNEQFF. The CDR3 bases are TGTGCCAGCAGCACACGACTAGCAGACGACAATGAGCAGTTCTTC.

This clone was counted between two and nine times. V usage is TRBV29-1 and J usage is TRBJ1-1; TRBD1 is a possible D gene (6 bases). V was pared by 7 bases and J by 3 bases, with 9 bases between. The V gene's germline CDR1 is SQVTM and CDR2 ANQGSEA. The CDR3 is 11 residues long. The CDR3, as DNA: TGCAGCGCAAACAGGGACACTGAAGCTTTCTTT. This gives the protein CSANRDTEAFF.

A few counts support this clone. The CDR3 nucleotides are TGTGCCAGTACCCCAGGGGCCGCAACTAATGAAAAACTGTTTTTT. Its translation is CASTPGAATNEKLFF. The chain has TRBV19 and TRBJ1-4, with D possibly TRBD1 on 6 matching bases. The V and J ends lost 7 bases and 0 bases respectively, with 12 bases between them. CDR1 is LNHDA, CDR2 SQIVND, per germline (reference sequence). The CDR3 is made up of 15 amino acids.

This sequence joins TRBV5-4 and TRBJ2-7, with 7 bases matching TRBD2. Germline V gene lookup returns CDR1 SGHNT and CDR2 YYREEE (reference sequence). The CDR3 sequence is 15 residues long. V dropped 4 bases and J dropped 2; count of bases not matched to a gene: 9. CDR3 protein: CASSPSREGAYEQYF. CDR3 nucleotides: TGTGCCAGCAGCCCCTCCAGGGAGGGAGCCTACGAGCAGTACTTC.

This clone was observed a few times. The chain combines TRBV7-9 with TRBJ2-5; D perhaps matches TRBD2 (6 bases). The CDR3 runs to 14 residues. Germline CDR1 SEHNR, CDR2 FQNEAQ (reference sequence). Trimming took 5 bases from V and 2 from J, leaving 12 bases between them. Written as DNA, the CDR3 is TGTGCCAGCAGCCCCAGGGACTTACAAGAGACCCAGTACTTC. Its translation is CASSPRDLQETQYF.

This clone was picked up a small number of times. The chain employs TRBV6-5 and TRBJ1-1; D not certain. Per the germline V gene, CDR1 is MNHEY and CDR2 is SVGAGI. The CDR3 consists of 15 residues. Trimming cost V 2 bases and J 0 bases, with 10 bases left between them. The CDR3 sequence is CASSYQPQVNTEAFF. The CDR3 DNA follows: TGTGCCAGCAGTTACCAGCCGCAGGTGAACACTGAAGCTTTCTTT.

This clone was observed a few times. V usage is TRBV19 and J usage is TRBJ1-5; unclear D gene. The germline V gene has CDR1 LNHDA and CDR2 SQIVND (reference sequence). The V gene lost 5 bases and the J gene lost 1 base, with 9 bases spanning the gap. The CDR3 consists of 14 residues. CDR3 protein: CASSDNTSNQPQHF. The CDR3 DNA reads TGTGCCAGTAGTGATAACACGAGCAATCAGCCCCAGCATTTT.